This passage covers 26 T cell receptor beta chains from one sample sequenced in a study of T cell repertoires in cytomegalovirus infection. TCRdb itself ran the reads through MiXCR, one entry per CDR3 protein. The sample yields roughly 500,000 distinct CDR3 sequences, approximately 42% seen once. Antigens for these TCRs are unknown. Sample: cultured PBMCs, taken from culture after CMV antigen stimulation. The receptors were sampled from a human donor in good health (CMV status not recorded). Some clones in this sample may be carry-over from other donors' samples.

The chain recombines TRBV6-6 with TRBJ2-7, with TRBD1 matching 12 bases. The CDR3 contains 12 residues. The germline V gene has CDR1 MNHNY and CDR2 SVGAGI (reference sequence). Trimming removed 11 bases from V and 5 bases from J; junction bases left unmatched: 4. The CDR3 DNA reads TGTGCCGCGGGACAGGGGGCCAACGAGCAGTACTTC. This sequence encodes CAAGQGANEQYF.

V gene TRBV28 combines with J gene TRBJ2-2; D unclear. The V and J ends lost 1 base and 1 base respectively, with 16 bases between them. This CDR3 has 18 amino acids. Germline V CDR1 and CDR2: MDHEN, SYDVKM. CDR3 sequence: CASSLFWRNSKNTGELFF. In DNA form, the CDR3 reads TGTGCCAGCAGTTTATTCTGGCGTAACAGTAAGAACACCGGGGAGCTGTTTTTT.

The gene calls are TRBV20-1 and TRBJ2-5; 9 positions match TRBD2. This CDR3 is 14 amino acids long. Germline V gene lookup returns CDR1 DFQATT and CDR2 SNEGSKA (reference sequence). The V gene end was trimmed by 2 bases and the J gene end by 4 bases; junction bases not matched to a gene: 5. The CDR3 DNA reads TGCAGTGCTAGACCAGCGGGGGGTCGAGAGACCCAGTACTTC. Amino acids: CSARPAGGRETQYF.

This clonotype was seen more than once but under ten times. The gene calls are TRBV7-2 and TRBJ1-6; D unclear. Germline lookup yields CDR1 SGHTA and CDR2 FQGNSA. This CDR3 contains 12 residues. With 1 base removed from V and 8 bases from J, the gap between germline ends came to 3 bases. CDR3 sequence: CASSLVHSPLHF. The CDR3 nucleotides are TGTGCCAGCAGCTTAGTACATTCACCCCTCCACTTT.

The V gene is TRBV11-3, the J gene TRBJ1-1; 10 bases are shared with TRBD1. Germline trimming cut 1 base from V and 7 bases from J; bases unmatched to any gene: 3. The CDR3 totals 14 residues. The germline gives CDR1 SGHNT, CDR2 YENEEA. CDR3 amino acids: CASSLGQGASEAFF. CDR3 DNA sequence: TGTGCCAGCAGCTTAGGACAGGGGGCAAGTGAAGCTTTCTTT. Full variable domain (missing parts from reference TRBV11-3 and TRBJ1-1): EAGVVQSPRYKIIEKKQPVAFWCNPISGHNTLYWYLQNLGQGPELLIRYENEEAVDDSQLPKDRFSAERLKGVDSTLKIQPAELGDSAVYLCASSLGQGASEAFFGQGTRLTVV.

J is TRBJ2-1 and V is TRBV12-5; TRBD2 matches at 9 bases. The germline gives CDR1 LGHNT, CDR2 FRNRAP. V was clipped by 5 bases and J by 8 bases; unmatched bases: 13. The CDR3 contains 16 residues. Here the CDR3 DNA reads TGTGCTAGTGGTCGCCCAGCGGGAGGCTTTACGGATGAGCAGTTCTTC. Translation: CASGRPAGGFTDEQFF. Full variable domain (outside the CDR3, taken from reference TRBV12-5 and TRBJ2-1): DARVTQTPRHKVTEMGQEVTMRCQPILGHNTVFWYRQTMMQGLELLAYFRNRAPLDDSGMPKDRFSAEMPDATLATLKIQPSEPRDSAVYFCASGRPAGGFTDEQFFGPGTRLTVL.

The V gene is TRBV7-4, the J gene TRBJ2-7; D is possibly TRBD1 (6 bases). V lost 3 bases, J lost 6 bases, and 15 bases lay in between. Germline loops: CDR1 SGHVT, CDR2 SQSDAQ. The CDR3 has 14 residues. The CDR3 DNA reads TGTGCCAGCAGCTTTGGGAGTGGGGGCCGCGAGCAGTACTTC. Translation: CASSFGSGGREQYF.

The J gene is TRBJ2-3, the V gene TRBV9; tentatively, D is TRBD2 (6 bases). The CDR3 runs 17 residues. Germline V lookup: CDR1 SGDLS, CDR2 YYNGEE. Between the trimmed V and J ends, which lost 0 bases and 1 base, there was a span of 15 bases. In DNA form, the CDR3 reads TGTGCCAGCAGCGTAGGGGAAACGGGAGTGGGCACAGATACGCAGTATTTT. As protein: CASSVGETGVGTDTQYF.

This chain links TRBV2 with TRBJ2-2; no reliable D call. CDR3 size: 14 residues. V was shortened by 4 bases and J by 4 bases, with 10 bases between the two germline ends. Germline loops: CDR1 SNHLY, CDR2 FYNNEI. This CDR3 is CASSGEVFTGELFF. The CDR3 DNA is TGTGCCAGCAGTGGAGAAGTGTTCACCGGGGAGCTGTTTTTT.

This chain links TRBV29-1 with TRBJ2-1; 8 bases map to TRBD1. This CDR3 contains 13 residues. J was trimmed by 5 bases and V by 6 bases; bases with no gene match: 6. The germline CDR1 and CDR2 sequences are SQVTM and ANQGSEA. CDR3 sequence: CSVPDRGHNEQFF. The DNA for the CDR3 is TGCAGCGTCCCTGACAGGGGACACAATGAGCAGTTCTTC.

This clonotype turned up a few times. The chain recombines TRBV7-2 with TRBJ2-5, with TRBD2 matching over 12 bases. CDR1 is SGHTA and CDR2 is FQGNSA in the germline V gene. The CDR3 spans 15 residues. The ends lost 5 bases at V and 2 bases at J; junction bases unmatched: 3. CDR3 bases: TGTGCCAGCAGCACTGGACTAGCGGGGCAAGAGACCCAGTACTTC. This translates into CASSTGLAGQETQYF.

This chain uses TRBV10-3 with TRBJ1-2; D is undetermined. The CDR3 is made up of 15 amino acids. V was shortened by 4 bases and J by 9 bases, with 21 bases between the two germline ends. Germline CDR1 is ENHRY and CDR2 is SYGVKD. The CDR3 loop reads CAISGGGGGSIRYTF. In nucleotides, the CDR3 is TGTGCCATCAGTGGGGGTGGCGGAGGGTCGATACGCTACACCTTC.

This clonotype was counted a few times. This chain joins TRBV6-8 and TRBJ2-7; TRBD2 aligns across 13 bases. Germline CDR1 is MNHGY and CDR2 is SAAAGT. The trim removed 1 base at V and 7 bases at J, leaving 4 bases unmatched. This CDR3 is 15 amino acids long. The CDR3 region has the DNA TGTGCCAGCAGTTACTGGACTAGCGGGGGTCGAGAGCAGTACTTC. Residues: CASSYWTSGGREQYF.

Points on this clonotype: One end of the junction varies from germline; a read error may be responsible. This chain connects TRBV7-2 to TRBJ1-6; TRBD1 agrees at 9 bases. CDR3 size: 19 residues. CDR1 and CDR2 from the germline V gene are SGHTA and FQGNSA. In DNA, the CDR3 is TGTGCCAGCAGCTTTAGAGCCTCTACCGGGACAGGGAATAATTCAACCCTCCACTTT. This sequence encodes CASSFRASTGTGNNSTLHF.

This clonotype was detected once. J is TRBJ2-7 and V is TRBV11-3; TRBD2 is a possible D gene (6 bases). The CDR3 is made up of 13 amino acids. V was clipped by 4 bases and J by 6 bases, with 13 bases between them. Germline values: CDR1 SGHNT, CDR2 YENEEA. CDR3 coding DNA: TGTGCCAGCAGCTCCGGGAGATGGGGCGAGCAGTACTTC. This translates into CASSSGRWGEQYF.

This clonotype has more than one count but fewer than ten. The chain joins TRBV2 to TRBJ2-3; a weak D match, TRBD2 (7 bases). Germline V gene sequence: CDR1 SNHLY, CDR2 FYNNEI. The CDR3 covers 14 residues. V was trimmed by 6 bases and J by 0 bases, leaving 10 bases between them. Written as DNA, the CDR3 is TGTGCCAGCAGGGGGGGGCGGAGCACAGATACGCAGTATTTT. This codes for CASRGGRSTDTQYF.

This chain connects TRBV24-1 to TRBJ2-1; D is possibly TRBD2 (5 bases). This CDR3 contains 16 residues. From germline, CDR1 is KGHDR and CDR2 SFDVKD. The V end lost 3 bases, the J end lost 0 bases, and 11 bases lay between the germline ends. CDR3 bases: TGTGCCACCAGTGATAACCTTCGGGGCTCCTACAATGAGCAGTTCTTC. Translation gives CATSDNLRGSYNEQFF.

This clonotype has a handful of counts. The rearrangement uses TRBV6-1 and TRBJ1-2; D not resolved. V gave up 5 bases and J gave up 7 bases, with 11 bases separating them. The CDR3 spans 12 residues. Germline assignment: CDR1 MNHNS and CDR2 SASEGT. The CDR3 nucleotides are TGTGCCAGCAGTCTCGGAGCTGTTGGCTACACCTTC. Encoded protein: CASSLGAVGYTF.

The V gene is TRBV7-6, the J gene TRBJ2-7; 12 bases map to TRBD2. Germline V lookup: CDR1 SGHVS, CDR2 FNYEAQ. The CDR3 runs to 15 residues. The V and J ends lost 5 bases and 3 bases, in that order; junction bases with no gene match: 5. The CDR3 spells CASSPRLAGVYEQYF. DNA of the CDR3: TGTGCCAGCAGCCCCCGACTAGCGGGGGTCTACGAGCAGTACTTC.

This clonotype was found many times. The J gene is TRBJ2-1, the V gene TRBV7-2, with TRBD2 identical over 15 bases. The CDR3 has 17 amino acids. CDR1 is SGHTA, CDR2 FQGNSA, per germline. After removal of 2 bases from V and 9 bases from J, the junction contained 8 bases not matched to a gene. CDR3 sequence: CASSLRWTSGGAFEQFF. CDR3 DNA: TGTGCCAGCAGCTTACGGTGGACTAGCGGGGGGGCTTTTGAGCAGTTCTTC.

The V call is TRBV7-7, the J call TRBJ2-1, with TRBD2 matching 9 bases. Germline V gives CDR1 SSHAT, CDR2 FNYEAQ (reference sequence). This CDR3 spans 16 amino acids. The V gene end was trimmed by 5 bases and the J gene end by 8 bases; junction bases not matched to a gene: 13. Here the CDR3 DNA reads TGTGCCAGCAGCCCCCTGGGGCGGGAGGGCCACTATGAGCAGTTCTTC. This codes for CASSPLGREGHYEQFF.

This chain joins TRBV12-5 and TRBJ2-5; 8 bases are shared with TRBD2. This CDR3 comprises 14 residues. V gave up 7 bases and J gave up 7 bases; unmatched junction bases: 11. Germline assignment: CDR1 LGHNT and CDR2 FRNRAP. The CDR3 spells CASDSSSGGPTQYF. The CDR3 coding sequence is TGTGCTAGTGACTCCTCCTCGGGGGGGCCGACCCAGTACTTC.

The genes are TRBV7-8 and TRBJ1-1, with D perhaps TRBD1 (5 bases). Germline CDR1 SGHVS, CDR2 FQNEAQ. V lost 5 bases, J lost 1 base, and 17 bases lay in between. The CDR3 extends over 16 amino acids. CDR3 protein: CASSPEPGLRNTEAFF. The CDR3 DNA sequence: TGTGCCAGCAGCCCCGAACCGGGACTGAGGAACACTGAAGCTTTCTTT.

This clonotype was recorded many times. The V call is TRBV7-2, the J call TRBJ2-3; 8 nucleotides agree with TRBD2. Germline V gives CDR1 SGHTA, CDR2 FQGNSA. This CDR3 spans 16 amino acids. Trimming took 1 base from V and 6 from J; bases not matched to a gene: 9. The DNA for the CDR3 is TGTGCCAGCAGCTTAGGGTCCAGCGGGAGCGGGGATACGCAGTATTTT. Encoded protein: CASSLGSSGSGDTQYF.

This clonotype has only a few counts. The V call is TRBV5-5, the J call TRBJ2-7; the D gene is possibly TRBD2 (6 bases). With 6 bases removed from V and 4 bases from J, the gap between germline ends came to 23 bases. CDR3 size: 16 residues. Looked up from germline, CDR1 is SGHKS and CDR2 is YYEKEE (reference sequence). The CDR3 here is CASTALSWDGSYEQYF. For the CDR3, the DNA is TGTGCCAGCACAGCTTTATCGTGGGACGGGAGTTACGAGCAGTACTTC.

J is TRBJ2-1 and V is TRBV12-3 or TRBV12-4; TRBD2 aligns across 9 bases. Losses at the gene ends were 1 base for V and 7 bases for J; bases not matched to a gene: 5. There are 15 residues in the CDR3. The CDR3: CASSLGGTSLNEQFF. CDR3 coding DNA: TGTGCCAGCAGTTTAGGGGGGACTAGCCTAAATGAGCAGTTCTTC.